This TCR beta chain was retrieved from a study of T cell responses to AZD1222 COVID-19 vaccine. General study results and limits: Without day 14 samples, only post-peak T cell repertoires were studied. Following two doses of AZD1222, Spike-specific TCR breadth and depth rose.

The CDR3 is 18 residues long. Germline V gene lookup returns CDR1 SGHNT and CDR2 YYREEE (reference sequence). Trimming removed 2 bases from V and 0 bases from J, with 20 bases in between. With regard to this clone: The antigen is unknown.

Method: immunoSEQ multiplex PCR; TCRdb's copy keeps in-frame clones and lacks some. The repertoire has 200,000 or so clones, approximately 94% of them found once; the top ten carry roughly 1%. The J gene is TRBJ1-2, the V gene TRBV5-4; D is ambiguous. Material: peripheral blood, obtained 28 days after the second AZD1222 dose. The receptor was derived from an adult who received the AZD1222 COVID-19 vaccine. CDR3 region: CASSLSGKGDPSNYGYTF. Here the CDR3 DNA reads TGTGCCAGCAGCTTAAGTGGCAAGGGCGACCCCTCTAACTATGGCTACACCTTC.